The clone carrying this TCR beta chain has only a few counts. The source of the sample is a study of cytomegalovirus exposure and HLA in healthy donors. Study-wide background: Previous work identified roughly 120 million unique TCR beta sequences from around 180 million T cells. As released early, the data held roughly 85 million unique TCRs from HLA-typed donors.

PCR involved 60 Vbeta and 13 Jbeta primers. Sequencing used immunoSEQ multiplex PCR; TCRdb keeps in-frame clones, though not all of them. The sample consists of fewer than 150,000 clones, about 68% of them appearing once. V shed 6 bases and J shed 4 bases, with 14 bases lying between them. CDR3 size: 14 residues. Germline CDR1 is SGHRS and CDR2 is YFSETQ. J is TRBJ1-3 and V is TRBV5-1, with D possibly matching TRBD1 (5 bases). This clonotype originated in a woman aged 40 to 50 in good health and CMV-seropositive. Sequencing was performed on PBMCs. The CDR3 reads CASTWRDPGNTIYF. The CDR3 bases are TGCGCCAGCACCTGGAGGGACCCAGGAAACACCATATATTTT.